This T cell receptor beta chain was documented in a study of blood T cells in healthy people across ages. For the study at large: Roughly one uniquely barcoded beta molecule per two T cells was captured. Notes on the study in general: Older individuals had lower TCR beta diversity per million T cells (the decline was roughly linear).

A J-beta primer mix and a sample-barcoded 5' primer were used in a second PCR of roughly 7 to 12 cycles. A tag from a template-switch adaptor with 12 random nucleotides marked each cDNA molecule. TCRdb used MiXCR to reprocess the 5' RACE reads, holding one entry per CDR3 protein. The sample has approximately 1,000,000 distinct CDR3 sequences, around two fifths seen once. Turning to this clonotype: Its antigen is not known. A much larger clone differs by one base, so this may be a read error.

The CDR3 contains 14 residues. J is TRBJ1-4 and V is TRBV12-3 or TRBV12-4, with 7 bases identical to TRBD1. The receptor was derived from a young man in good health. Sequencing was carried out using blood. The CDR3 is CASSARGANEKPFF. The CDR3 DNA is TGTGCCAGCAGTGCCAGGGGGGCTAATGAAAAACCGTTTTTT.